Listed below are T cell receptor beta chains from one sample, sequenced in a study of PD-L1 blockade in urothelial cancer. Some clones are missing from TCRdb's copy, which holds only in-frame ones; the method was immunoSEQ multiplex PCR. The repertoire consists of around 66,000 clones, with approximately 91% occurring once and the leading ten covering 10% to 12%. The source material was PBMCs, sampled around atezolizumab (anti-PD-L1) treatment. Receptors were obtained from a man aged 60 to 75 with urothelial cancer. CDR3s include the opening cysteine and the closing phenylalanine or tryptophan. The D gene is left open where the match is weak. The size field is filled for only some rows; it gives once, few, many or a size class.

clone size	V gene	D gene	J gene	CDR3 DNA	CDR3 protein
.	TRBV4-1	.	TRBJ1-1	TGCGCCAGCAGCCAAGATCTGGGGGGTGTTAACACTGAAGCTTTCTTT	CASSQDLGGVNTEAFF
.	TRBV4-2	.	TRBJ1-2	TGTGCCAGCAGCCAAGACAGGGATTATGGCTACACCTTC	CASSQDRDYGYTF
.	TRBV6-5	.	TRBJ2-1	TGTGCCAGCTCACAGAGCTCCTACAATGAGCAGTTCTTC	CASSQSSYNEQFF
.	TRBV6-1	.	TRBJ1-6	TGTGCCAGCGGCCCCCATAATTCACCCCTCCACTTT	CASGPHNSPLHF
.	TRBV19	.	TRBJ1-5	TGTGCCAGTAGTATAGTTCCGCGGGCCAATCAGCCCCAGCATTTT	CASSIVPRANQPQHF
.	TRBV4-1	.	TRBJ1-2	TGCGCCAGCAGCCCAAGCTCCGGGAGCCATTTTTATGGCTACACCTTC	CASSPSSGSHFYGYTF
few	TRBV7-3	.	TRBJ1-5	TGTGCCAGCAGCTTATCAAATGGCAATCAGCCCCAGCATTTT	CASSLSNGNQPQHF
.	TRBV14	.	TRBJ2-1	TGTGCCAGCAGCCCCTTCGTTAGGGCGGGGACCTACAATGAGCAGTTCTTC	CASSPFVRAGTYNEQFF
once	TRBV4-2	TRBD2	TRBJ2-7	TGTGCCAGCAGCCAAGTCCCAAGCGGGAGTTACGAGCAGTACTTC	CASSQVPSGSYEQYF
once	TRBV9	.	TRBJ2-1	TGTGCCAGCAGCGTCGGGACTGGAATTTACAATGAGCAGTTCTTC	CASSVGTGIYNEQFF
once	TRBV6-1	.	TRBJ2-7	TGTGCCAGCACCCGAGGTATGGCTGCTATCTACGAGCAGTACTTC	CASTRGMAAIYEQYF
once	TRBV4-1	TRBD2	TRBJ2-3	TGCGCCAGCAGCCAATCTAGCGGGGCCAGCACAGATACGCAGTATTTT	CASSQSSGASTDTQYF
once	TRBV5-6	.	TRBJ2-5	TGTGCCAGCAGCAGCAGCGCGATGGCCCAGTACTTC	CASSSSAMAQYF
.	TRBV5-6	.	TRBJ1-2	TGTGCCAGCAGCTTGGTCAGCAGGAACTATGGCTACACCTTC	CASSLVSRNYGYTF
.	TRBV27	.	TRBJ1-5	TGTGCCAGCAGTTTCTCGGGGTTTAATAGCAATCAGCCCCAGCATTTT	CASSFSGFNSNQPQHF
.	TRBV28	TRBD1	TRBJ1-2	TGTGCCAGCACCGGCAGGGGGCGTAACTATGGCTACACCTTC	CASTGRGRNYGYTF
.	TRBV28	TRBD1	TRBJ1-5	TGTGCCAGCAGTGAAACCGACAGGGCAAGGGAGCCCCAGCATTTT	CASSETDRAREPQHF
.	TRBV9	TRBD2	TRBJ2-5	TGTGCCAGCAGCGTAGGTGCGGGAGGGAACCAAGAGACCCAGTACTTC	CASSVGAGGNQETQYF
.	TRBV5-6	.	TRBJ2-1	TGTGCCAGCAGCCCCCCCGTGGCGGTGTACAATGAGCAGTTCTTC	CASSPPVAVYNEQFF
.	TRBV7-9	TRBD2	TRBJ2-5	TGTGCCAGCAGCGCCCGGACTAGCGGGATCGGAGAGACCCAGTACTTC	CASSARTSGIGETQYF
.	TRBV5-1	TRBD2	TRBJ2-1	TGCGCCAGCAGCCCCCGGACTAGCAGCAATGAGCAGTTCTTC	CASSPRTSSNEQFF
.	TRBV6-6	TRBD2	TRBJ2-7	TGTGCCAGCAGGACTACTAGCGGGAACTACGAGCAGTACTTC	CASRTTSGNYEQYF
.	TRBV7-2	TRBD1	TRBJ2-2	TGTGCCAGCAGGGGGGACAGGGCGAACACCGGGGAGCTGTTTTTT	CASRGDRANTGELFF
.	TRBV14	.	TRBJ2-2	TGTGCCAGCAGCACGCGCCCCCTGATTGGCACCGGGGAGCTGTTTTTT	CASSTRPLIGTGELFF
.	TRBV25-1	.	TRBJ2-1	TGTGCCAGCAGACAGGGCAATGAGCAGTTCTTC	CASRQGNEQFF
.	TRBV18	TRBD2	TRBJ2-1	TGTGCCAGCTCACCTCTGATTCTAGCGGGGGAGCAGTTCTTC	CASSPLILAGEQFF
.	TRBV11-2	TRBD1	TRBJ2-7	TGTGCCAGCAGCATCGGGGCTAAGGGACAGGGGGGGAACGAGCAGTACTTC	CASSIGAKGQGGNEQYF
.	TRBV5-1	.	TRBJ1-2	TGCGCCAGCAGCTTCCGTCCGGGGTTGGGCGATGGCTACACCTTC	CASSFRPGLGDGYTF
once	TRBV6-1	.	TRBJ2-7	TGTGCCACAAACCTAGGTCCCCCCTACGAGCAGTACTTC	CATNLGPPYEQYF
.	TRBV5-8	.	TRBJ2-7	TGTGCCAGCAGTCGATCCAGGGGTCCCTACGAGCAGTACTTC	CASSRSRGPYEQYF
.	TRBV6-6	.	TRBJ2-2	TGTGCCAGCAGTTACTCGGGAGTGCTAAACACCGGGGAGCTGTTTTTT	CASSYSGVLNTGELFF
.	TRBV2	.	TRBJ2-2	TGTGCCAGCAGTGAGGGACACGAGCCCGGCCGGGAGCTGTTTTTT	CASSEGHEPGRELFF
.	TRBV11-3	TRBD2	TRBJ2-2	TGTGCCAGCAGCTTACAGGGAGGGTCCGGGGAGCTGTTTTTT	CASSLQGGSGELFF
.	TRBV11-2	.	TRBJ1-3	TGTGCCAGCAGCTTGTTGCAGTTTTACTCTGGAAACACCATATATTTT	CASSLLQFYSGNTIYF
.	TRBV15	.	TRBJ2-7	TGTGCCACCAGCAGAGGCCTAGACGGCTTCGAGCAGTACTTC	CATSRGLDGFEQYF
once	TRBV28	TRBD2	TRBJ2-1	TGTGCCAGCAGTCAACCCCGGCGGACTAGCGTCGAGCAGTTCTTC	CASSQPRRTSVEQFF
.	TRBV30	.	TRBJ2-7	TGTGCCTGGAGTACAGGGAAATCCTACGAGCAGTACTTC	CAWSTGKSYEQYF
.	TRBV7-2	TRBD1	TRBJ1-4	TGTGCCAGCAGCTTAGGTGACAGGGGGCCTTGGATTGAAAAACTGTTTTTT	CASSLGDRGPWIEKLFF
.	TRBV7-8	.	TRBJ1-2	TGTGCCAGCAGCTTAGTCGGGGATCGTGGCTACACCTTC	CASSLVGDRGYTF
few	TRBV20-1	.	TRBJ1-1	TGCAGTGCTCACACCCACACTGAAGCTTTCTTT	CSAHTHTEAFF
.	TRBV7-3	.	TRBJ2-2	TGTGCCAGCAGCTCCCGGCGACAGGCCACCGGGGAGCTGTTTTTT	CASSSRRQATGELFF
.	TRBV7-2	.	TRBJ1-4	TGTGCCAGCAGCTCAGAAGCCAGACACTGGGAAAAACTGTTTTTT	CASSSEARHWEKLFF
.	TRBV19	.	TRBJ2-3	TGTGCCAGTAGTACCCCGCGTCGGACAGATACGCAGTATTTT	CASSTPRRTDTQYF
.	TRBV18	.	TRBJ2-7	TGTGCCAGCTCACCGCAGACCTACGAGCAGTACTTC	CASSPQTYEQYF
once	TRBV18	TRBD1	TRBJ1-6	TGTGCCAGCTCACCCATGGGACAGGGAATTGGTAGGAAGTCACCCCTCCACTTT	CASSPMGQGIGRKSPLHF
.	TRBV28	TRBD2	TRBJ2-7	TGTGCCAGCAGCTTTACTAGCGGTATTGCCTACGAGCAGTACTTC	CASSFTSGIAYEQYF
.	TRBV6-1	TRBD1	TRBJ2-5	TGTGCCAGCAGGAAACAGGGGGCTGAGGGTGAGACCCAGTACTTC	CASRKQGAEGETQYF
.	TRBV9	TRBD1	TRBJ1-2	TGTGCCAGCAGCTTCATGACAGGGGTGCATGGCTACACCTTC	CASSFMTGVHGYTF